These 23 T cell receptor beta chains came from one sample sequenced in a study of T cell responses to AZD1222 COVID-19 vaccine. Sequencing used immunoSEQ multiplex PCR; TCRdb keeps in-frame clones, though not all of them. The data show about 170,000 clones, 85% to 90% seen once. The source was peripheral blood, collected on day 0 of AZD1222 vaccination. The receptor source for this set is an adult in good health.

This rearrangement joins TRBV6-5 to TRBJ2-7; 10 positions agree with TRBD2. CDR3 length: 15 residues. Trimming at V came to 2 bases and at J to 4 bases, leaving 5 bases not matched to a gene. CDR1 and CDR2 from the germline V gene are MNHEY and SVGAGI. In nucleotides, the CDR3 is TGTGCCAGCAGTTACCGGCCTAGCGGGGGTTACGAGCAGTACGTC. Its translation is CASSYRPSGGYEQYV.

The CDR3 DNA sequence: TGTGCCAGCAGCCATTCAGGGGGCTCGGGCAATCAGCCCCAGCATTTT. Protein sequence: CASSHSGGSGNQPQHF. The rearrangement uses TRBV3-1 (or the pseudogene TRBV3-2) and TRBJ1-5; 8 positions match TRBD1. Germline lookup yields CDR1 LGHDT and CDR2 YNNKEL (reference sequence). Trimming removed 3 bases from V and 2 bases from J; junction bases left unmatched: 6. The CDR3 spans 16 residues.

CDR3 coding DNA: TGTGCCAGCAGCTTGGGACAGGGACGGGGCTACACCTTC. The encoded protein is CASSLGQGRGYTF. J is TRBJ1-2 and V is TRBV7-8; 9 nucleotides agree with TRBD1. The CDR3 loop spans 13 amino acids. After removal of 3 bases from V and 8 bases from J, the junction contained 4 bases not matched to a gene. Germline V gene lookup returns CDR1 SGHVS and CDR2 FQNEAQ.

The rearrangement links TRBV14 to TRBJ2-7; the match to TRBD1 covers 10 bases. Trimming removed 4 bases from V and 3 bases from J; junction bases left unmatched: 12. The germline gives CDR1 SGHDN, CDR2 FVKESK. The CDR3 is made up of 17 amino acids. The CDR3 coding sequence is TGTGCCAGCAGCCCCGGGACAGGGGACCCTGTGGACTACGAGCAGTACGTC. Translating gives CASSPGTGDPVDYEQYV.

This clone was seen just once. V gene TRBV2 combines with J gene TRBJ1-1, with 7 nucleotides matching TRBD1. CDR1 is SNHLY and CDR2 is FYNNEI in the germline V gene. V lost 6 bases and J lost 6; bases outside the gene matches: 4. This CDR3 is 12 amino acids long. The CDR3 bases are TGTGCCAGCAGCCGACAGGGACCTGAAGCTTTCTTT. Its translation: CASSRQGPEAFF.

This chain uses TRBV5-6 with TRBJ2-3; TRBD2 is a possible D gene (6 bases). Germline CDR1 SGHDT, CDR2 YYEEEE. The V end was cut by 0 bases, the J end by 4 bases, with 12 bases between. The CDR3 is 15 residues long. The CDR3 bases are TGTGCCAGCAGCTTGGTTGGGGGGATCGCAGATACGCAGTATTTT. Translated: CASSLVGGIADTQYF. Drawing the rest from reference TRBV5-6 and TRBJ2-3, the complete variable domain is DAGVTQSPTHLIKTRGQQVTLRCSPKSGHDTVSWYQQALGQGPQFIFQYYEEEERQRGNFPDRFSGHQFPNYSSELNVNALLLGDSALYLCASSLVGGIADTQYFGPGTRLTVL.

The rearrangement uses TRBV27 and TRBJ1-1; no reliable D call. Between the trimmed V and J ends, which lost 3 bases and 0 bases, there was a span of 8 bases. This CDR3 is 14 amino acids long. The germline gives CDR1 MNHEY, CDR2 SMNVEV (reference sequence). DNA for the CDR3: TGTGCCAGCAGTTTCACACAGTTGAACACTGAAGCTTTCTTT. It specifies CASSFTQLNTEAFF.

This rearrangement joins TRBV27 to TRBJ2-7; the match to TRBD2 covers 9 bases. Germline-derived CDR1 and CDR2 are MNHEY and SMNVEV (reference sequence). The CDR3 is 17 amino acids. V was clipped by 2 bases and J by 2 bases; unmatched bases: 10. CDR3: CASSLPGKRGDPYEQYF. The DNA of the CDR3 is TGTGCCAGCAGTTTACCCGGAAAGCGGGGGGACCCCTACGAGCAGTACTTC.

The chain recombines TRBV4-1 with TRBJ2-5, with D hard to call. The CDR3 is 14 residues long. Germline loops: CDR1 MGHRA, CDR2 YSYEKL. The V end was cut by 0 bases, the J end by 5 bases, with 10 bases between. The CDR3 protein is CASSQEGEYETQYF. The CDR3 DNA reads as TGCGCCAGCAGCCAAGAAGGAGAGTATGAGACCCAGTACTTC.

The chain links TRBV5-4 to TRBJ1-2; perhaps TRBD1 as D (5 bases). The CDR3 has 14 amino acids. The V end lost 3 bases, the J end lost 7 bases, and 16 bases lay between the germline ends. Looked up from germline, CDR1 is SGHNT and CDR2 is YYREEE (reference sequence). The DNA of the CDR3 is TGTGCCAGCAGCTCTGGGACGGCCTTGGTTGGCTACACCTTC. Its translation: CASSSGTALVGYTF. Based on the CDR3 plus reference TRBV5-4 and TRBJ1-2, the full variable domain is ETGVTQSPTHLIKTRGQQVTLRCSSQSGHNTVSWYQQALGQGPQFIFQYYREEENGRGNFPPRFSGLQFPNYSSELNVNALELDDSALYLCASSSGTALVGYTFGSGTRLTVV.

The DNA for the CDR3 is TGTGCCAGCAGCATGGGACTAGCGGGGAACACAGATACGCAGTATTTT. The encoded protein is CASSMGLAGNTDTQYF. J is TRBJ2-3 and V is TRBV7-2; TRBD2 matches 13 bases. V trimming: 5 bases; J trimming: 2 bases; junction bases outside the gene matches: 4. The CDR3 is 16 residues long. CDR1 SGHTA and CDR2 FQGNSA come from the germline V gene. The whole variable domain, remainder taken from reference TRBV7-2 and TRBJ2-3, is GAGVSQSPSNKVTEKGKDVELRCDPISGHTALYWYRQSLGQGLEFLIYFQGNSAPDKSGLPSDRFSAERTGGSVSTLTIQRTQQEDSAVYLCASSMGLAGNTDTQYFGPGTRLTVL.

This chain connects TRBV5-1 to TRBJ2-5, with D unresolved. CDR1 and CDR2 (germline): SGHRS, YFSETQ. Trimming stripped 2 bases from V and 0 bases from J, with 11 bases between. The CDR3 runs to 15 residues. The CDR3 reads CASSFGRGNQETQYF. For the CDR3, the DNA is TGCGCCAGCAGCTTTGGCAGAGGAAACCAAGAGACCCAGTACTTC.

This sequence joins TRBV12-3 or TRBV12-4 and TRBJ1-5; D is undetermined. Trimming pared 6 bases from V and 6 bases from J, leaving 9 bases between. CDR3 length: 12 amino acids. CDR3 in amino acids: CASSYWGQPQHF. CDR3 nucleotides: TGTGCCAGCAGCTACTGGGGTCAGCCCCAGCATTTT.

The J gene is TRBJ2-1, the V gene TRBV4-2; D gene uncertain. Germline CDR1 and CDR2: LGHNA and YNFKEQ. The CDR3 runs 12 residues. Trimming took 2 bases from V and 5 from J, leaving 4 bases between them. CDR3 amino acids: CASSQIDNEQFF. CDR3 DNA: TGTGCCAGCAGCCAAATAGACAATGAGCAGTTCTTC.

V gene TRBV27 combines with J gene TRBJ2-7; 9 bases line up with TRBD2. This CDR3 spans 16 amino acids. Germline-derived CDR1 and CDR2 are MNHEY and SMNVEV (reference sequence). The ends lost 2 bases at V and 2 bases at J; junction bases unmatched: 7. CDR3: CASSLRYGGGAYEQYF. In DNA, the CDR3 is TGTGCCAGCAGTTTAAGGTATGGCGGGGGGGCCTACGAGCAGTACTTC.

In this sample, this clone turned up once. The V and J genes are TRBV13 and TRBJ2-7, with 9 bases aligning to TRBD1. The V and J ends lost 4 bases and 7 bases, in that order; junction bases with no gene match: 8. The length of the CDR3 is 14 residues. Germline V gives CDR1 PRHDT, CDR2 FYEKMQ (reference sequence). The CDR3 loop reads CASSSRDRVREQYV. In DNA form, the CDR3 reads TGTGCCAGCAGCTCACGGGACAGGGTTCGGGAGCAGTACGTC.

This chain joins TRBV6-2 or TRBV6-3 and TRBJ2-7, with no clear D. V lost 3 bases to trimming and J lost 0 bases, with 9 bases between them. The CDR3 spans 14 residues. Germline assignment: CDR1 MNHEY and CDR2 SVGEGT. DNA for the CDR3: TGTGCCAGCAGTTATCTCTCTAACTCCTACGAGCAGTACTTC. Encoded protein: CASSYLSNSYEQYF.

V and J are TRBV12-5 and TRBJ2-3; unclear D gene. The CDR3 consists of 14 residues. Germline V gene lookup returns CDR1 LGHNT and CDR2 FRNRAP. Trimming stripped 3 bases from V and 2 bases from J, with 9 bases between. CDR3 DNA: TGTGCTAGTGGTTTTAGTTCGATCACAGATACGCAGTATTTT. Amino acids: CASGFSSITDTQYF.

Concerning this clone: The junction departs from the called germline gene at one end, perhaps through a read error. The rearrangement links TRBV7-7 to TRBJ2-5, with 9 nucleotides matching TRBD1. Germline V gene data show CDR1 as SSHAT and CDR2 as FNYEAQ (reference sequence). The CDR3 runs 14 residues. DNA for the CDR3: TGTGCTAGCAGCATGACAGGGGGTAAAGAGACCCAGTACTTC. Protein product: CASSMTGGKETQYF.

V and J are TRBV9 and TRBJ1-2; 8 bases agree with TRBD1. The CDR3 has 14 residues. J was trimmed by 6 bases and V by 4 bases; bases with no gene match: 8. Germline assignment: CDR1 SGDLS and CDR2 YYNGEE. CDR3 sequence reads: CASSSEQGVDGYTF. CDR3 coding DNA: TGTGCCAGCAGCTCCGAACAGGGGGTTGATGGCTACACCTTC.

The sample holds one count of this clone. This chain joins TRBV2 and TRBJ2-3; D is perhaps TRBD2 (6 bases). Germline V gives CDR1 SNHLY, CDR2 FYNNEI. V was cut by 5 bases and J by 7 bases, with 19 bases left in between. The CDR3 sequence is 15 residues long. The DNA for the CDR3 is TGTGCCAGCAGTATCCGGGACTCTGGCGGAAATACGCAGTATTTT. It is translated as CASSIRDSGGNTQYF.

The chain couples TRBV2 to TRBJ1-1, with no clear D. The germline V and J ends were trimmed by 3 bases and 5 bases, with 25 bases remaining between them. Germline V CDR1 and CDR2: SNHLY, FYNNEI. CDR3 length: 18 amino acids. The CDR3 region has the DNA TGTGCCAGCAGTGACGGTAGTCGGCCGAACGTCCGGCGGACTGAAGCTTTCTTT. Encoded protein: CASSDGSRPNVRRTEAFF. Looking up the rest from reference TRBV2 and TRBJ1-1 gives the full variable domain: EPEVTQTPSHQVTQMGQEVILRCVPISNHLYFYWYRQILGQKVEFLVSFYNNEISEKSEIFDDQFSVERPDGSNFTLKIRSTKLEDSAMYFCASSDGSRPNVRRTEAFFGQGTRLTVV.

The chain employs TRBV7-3 and TRBJ1-1; no clear D gene. Looked up from germline, CDR1 is SGHTA and CDR2 is FQGTGA. The CDR3 loop spans 13 amino acids. The germline V and J ends were trimmed by 2 bases and 3 bases, with 7 bases remaining between them. The CDR3: CASSLVGDTEAFF. The CDR3 DNA sequence: TGTGCCAGCAGCTTAGTTGGGGACACTGAAGCTTTCTTT.